This T cell receptor beta chain derives from a study of T cells in Graves' hyperthyroidism and ophthalmopathy. Findings and limits, study-wide: Separating ophthalmopathy from stable hyperthyroidism was achieved by a 13 V-J model.

This clonotype was seen many times. What it recognizes is unknown. Germline CDR1 reads MNHEY; CDR2 reads SMNVEV (reference sequence). V was pared by 5 bases and J by 7 bases, with 17 bases of the junction left unmatched. The CDR3 is made up of 17 amino acids. The source material, RNA transcripts, was used to amplify TCR beta CDR3 regions. In the first-round RT-PCR of the TCR CDR3, the HTBI primer set was used. TCRdb re-derived calls from the multiplex PCR reads in MiXCR, one entry per CDR3 protein. The sample lists 220,000 or so distinct CDR3 sequences, 16% occurring once. The receptor's source is a woman between 18 and 29 years old with Graves' ophthalmopathy. The sample taken for sequencing was blood. The chain recombines TRBV27 with TRBJ2-1, with 7 bases lining up with TRBD1. The CDR3 is CASSTDRVIVSPNEQFF. The CDR3 nucleotides are TGTGCCAGCAGTACCGACAGGGTAATAGTCAGTCCAAATGAGCAGTTCTTC.